This TCR beta chain appears in the sequencing data of a study of blood T cell repertoires in COVID-19. The wider study: PBMCs, B-cell-depleted T cells, or T cells were the source of the cDNA or gDNA that made up the material.

The CDR3 is 19 amino acids. Germline loops: CDR1 SGHVS, CDR2 FQNEAQ. V dropped 5 bases and J dropped 1; count of bases not matched to a gene: 17. Libraries were prepared by immunoSEQ multiplex PCR; TCRdb keeps only in-frame clonotypes and omits some of them. The table lists about 240,000 clones, about 84% of them singletons. The origin of this receptor is an elderly man with acute or convalescent COVID-19. This chain connects TRBV7-8 to TRBJ2-3; 8 bases are shared with TRBD2. Input material: peripheral blood. CDR3: CASSRRLSGGSTRTDTQYF. The CDR3 DNA reads TGTGCCAGCAGCCGCCGACTATCGGGAGGGAGTACGCGCACAGATACGCAGTATTTT.